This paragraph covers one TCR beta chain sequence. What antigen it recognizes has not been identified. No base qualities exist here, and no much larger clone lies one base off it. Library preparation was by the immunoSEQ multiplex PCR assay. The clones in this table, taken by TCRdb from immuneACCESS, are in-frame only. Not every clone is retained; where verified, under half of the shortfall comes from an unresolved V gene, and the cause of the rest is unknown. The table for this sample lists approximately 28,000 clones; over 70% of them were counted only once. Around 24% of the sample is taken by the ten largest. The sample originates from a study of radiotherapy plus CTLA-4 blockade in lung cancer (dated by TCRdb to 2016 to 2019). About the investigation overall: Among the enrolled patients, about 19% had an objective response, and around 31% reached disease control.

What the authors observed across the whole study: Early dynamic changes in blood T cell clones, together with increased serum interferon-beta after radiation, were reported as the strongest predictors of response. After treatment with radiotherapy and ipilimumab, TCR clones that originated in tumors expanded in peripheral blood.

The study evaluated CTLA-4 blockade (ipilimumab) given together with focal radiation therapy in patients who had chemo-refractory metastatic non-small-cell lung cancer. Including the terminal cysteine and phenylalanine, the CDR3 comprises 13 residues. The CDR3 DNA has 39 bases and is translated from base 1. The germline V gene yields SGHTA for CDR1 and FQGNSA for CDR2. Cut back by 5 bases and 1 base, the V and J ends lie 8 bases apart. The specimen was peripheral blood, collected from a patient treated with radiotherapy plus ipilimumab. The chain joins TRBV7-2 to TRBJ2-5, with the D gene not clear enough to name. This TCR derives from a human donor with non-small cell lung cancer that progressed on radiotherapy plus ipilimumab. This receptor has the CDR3 CASSPRTQETQYF. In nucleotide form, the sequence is TGTGCCAGCAGCCCCCGGACCCAAGAGACCCAGTACTTC.